These T cell receptor beta chains were read from a single sample in a study of regulatory T cells in long-lasting Graves disease. TCRdb reanalysed the multiplex PCR reads using MiXCR and keeps one entry per CDR3 protein. The sample has fewer than 650,000 distinct CDR3 sequences; roughly 16% are singletons. The sample was also reused in another study, on T cells in Graves' hyperthyroidism and ophthalmopathy.

The material sequenced was peripheral blood mononuclear cells (PBMCs), taken at new diagnosis, from a patient treated with antithyroid drugs. These TCRs come from a woman aged 25 to 39 with Graves disease. CDR3s include the opening cysteine and the closing phenylalanine or tryptophan. A D gene is named only where the DNA matches it firmly. Clone size is given for some rows only: seen once, a few or many times, or a class if the clone is expanded.

>TRBJ2-7|-|many|TRBV7-2|14
CASSQYGASYEQYF
TGTGCCAGCAGCCAGTACGGGGCCTCCTACGAGCAGTACTTC
>TRBJ2-7|-|-|TRBV20-1|16
CSARGQGGGPSYEQYF
TGCAGTGCTAGGGGCCAGGGGGGAGGGCCCTCCTACGAGCAGTACTTC
>TRBJ2-3|-|many|TRBV2|13
CASSGTDLSEQYF
TGTGCCAGCAGTGGTACAGACCTGTCGGAGCAGTATTTT
>TRBJ1-2|-|many|TRBV7-2|12
CASSWANYGYTF
TGTGCCAGCAGCTGGGCTAACTATGGCTACACCTTC
>TRBJ2-5|-|-|TRBV19|12
CASSMSPETQYF
TGTGCCAGTAGTATGAGCCCGGAGACCCAGTACTTC
>TRBJ2-1|-|many|TRBV9|16
CASSDLSTQVIDEQFF
TGTGCCAGCAGTGACCTGTCGACACAGGTAATTGATGAGCAGTTCTTC
>TRBJ2-2|-|few|TRBV5-1|15
CASSYGHPNTGELFF
TGCGCCAGCAGTTATGGACACCCGAACACCGGGGAGCTGTTTTTT
>TRBJ1-4|-|many|TRBV7-3|13
CASSYRENEKLFF
TGTGCCAGCAGCTACAGGGAAAATGAAAAACTGTTTTTT
>TRBJ2-4|-|-|TRBV5-4|14
CASSVWYAKNIQYF
TGTGCCAGCAGCGTCTGGTATGCCAAAAACATTCAGTACTTC
>TRBJ1-3|-|-|TRBV28|14
CASLRGSPGNTIYF
TGTGCCAGCCTCAGGGGATCGCCGGGAAACACCATATATTTT
>TRBJ1-1|-|-|TRBV29-1|13
CSGLDSLNTEAFF
TGCAGCGGCCTCGACAGCTTGAACACTGAAGCTTTCTTT
>TRBJ1-6|-|many|TRBV28|12
CATKDSPTPLHF
TGTGCCACCAAGGACAGCCCGACACCCCTCCACTTT
>TRBJ2-3|TRBD2|-|TRBV20-1|15
CSARASGSGTDTQYF
TGCAGTGCTAGAGCCAGCGGGAGTGGCACAGATACGCAGTATTTT
>TRBJ1-1|-|-|TRBV3-1|17
CASSASGQMFMNTEAFF
TGTGCCAGCAGCGCTTCCGGACAGATGTTCATGAACACTGAAGCTTTCTTT
>TRBJ1-5|-|once|TRBV7-2|15
CASKSPGGGYQPQHF
TGTGCCAGCAAATCCCCGGGGGGCGGGTATCAGCCCCAGCATTTT
>TRBJ2-7|-|many|TRBV5-1|14
CASSGTNTPYEQYF
TGTGCCAGCAGCGGAACTAATACCCCCTACGAGCAGTACTTC
>TRBJ1-2|-|many|TRBV15|15
CATSRDLRQDDGYTF
TGTGCCACCAGCAGAGATCTAAGGCAGGACGATGGCTACACCTTC
>TRBJ1-2|-|many|TRBV7-2|15
CASSPNTFMFHGYTF
TGTGCCAGCAGCCCAAACACGTTTATGTTTCATGGCTACACCTTC
>TRBJ1-2|TRBD1|-|TRBV19|15
CASSTPGGVMDGYTF
TGTGCCAGTAGTACCCCAGGGGGCGTTATGGATGGCTACACCTTC
>TRBJ2-2|TRBD2|-|TRBV27|16
CASSSRLAGNTGELFF
TGTGCCAGCAGTTCCCGACTAGCGGGCAACACCGGGGAGCTGTTTTTT
>TRBJ2-7|-|few|TRBV18|13
CASSPRGFYEQYF
TGTGCCAGCTCACCTCGCGGATTTTACGAGCAGTACTTC
>TRBJ2-1|TRBD2|many|TRBV10-3|15
CAISELAGGRVEQFF
TGTGCCATCAGTGAGCTAGCGGGAGGGCGGGTTGAGCAGTTCTTC
>TRBJ2-1|TRBD2|many|TRBV20-1|13
CSAHSGSLNEQFF
TGCAGTGCTCATAGCGGGAGTTTAAATGAGCAGTTCTTC
>TRBJ1-4|-|many|TRBV28|14
CASRAPATNEKLFF
TGTGCCAGCAGGGCGCCTGCAACTAATGAAAAACTGTTTTTT
>TRBJ1-4|-|-|TRBV28|13
CASSRPAGEKLFF
TGTGCCAGCAGCCGGCCCGCGGGTGAAAAACTGTTTTTT
>TRBJ1-2|-|many|TRBV2|13
CASRAGRIVGYTF
TGTGCCAGCAGAGCGGGCAGAATAGTCGGCTACACCTTC
>TRBJ1-5|TRBD1|many|TRBV28|16
CASSWRGQGENQPQHF
TGTGCCAGCAGTTGGAGGGGACAGGGTGAGAATCAGCCCCAGCATTTT
>TRBJ1-2|TRBD1|many|TRBV6-2/TRBV6-3|16
CASSYRGQKSNYGYTF
TGTGCCAGCAGTTACCGGGGACAGAAATCGAACTATGGCTACACCTTC
>TRBJ2-3|-|-|TRBV25-1|17
CASSGGSGIASTDTQYF
TGTGCCAGCAGTGGGGGATCTGGGATAGCTAGCACAGATACGCAGTATTTT
>TRBJ2-7|-|many|TRBV6-1|14
CASNDPRYLGEQYF
TGTGCCAGCAACGACCCCCGGTATCTGGGCGAGCAGTACTTC
>TRBJ2-7|TRBD1|many|TRBV7-2|15
CASSLGGDRGYEQYF
TGTGCCAGCAGCTTGGGGGGGGACAGGGGCTACGAGCAGTACTTC
>TRBJ2-7|-|many|TRBV6-1|15
CASSEGFAVSYEQYF
TGTGCCAGCAGTGAAGGGTTCGCGGTCTCCTACGAGCAGTACTTC
>TRBJ1-1|-|many|TRBV6-1|13
CASILQRNTEAFF
TGTGCCAGCATCCTGCAGCGGAACACTGAAGCTTTCTTT
>TRBJ2-5|-|few|TRBV10-3|14
CAAHWTARQETQYF
TGTGCCGCACACTGGACAGCTAGACAAGAGACCCAGTACTTC
>TRBJ1-1|TRBD1|few|TRBV3-1|15
CASSHGDRVVTEAFF
TGTGCCAGCAGCCACGGAGACAGGGTTGTCACTGAAGCTTTCTTT
>TRBJ2-7|TRBD2|many|TRBV19|18
CASSISFFASGRKYEQYF
TGTGCCAGTAGTATTTCGTTTTTCGCTAGCGGGAGGAAATACGAGCAGTACTTC
>TRBJ2-3|-|few|TRBV4-1|14
CASSLGGREDTQYF
TGCGCCAGCAGCCTCGGGGGGCGAGAAGATACGCAGTATTTT
>TRBJ2-7|-|many|TRBV20-1|15
CSARDQFQTNYEQYF
TGCAGTGCTAGAGATCAGTTCCAGACGAACTACGAGCAGTACTTC
>TRBJ2-3|-|few|TRBV2|13
CATLAASTDTQYF
TGTGCCACCTTAGCGGCTAGCACAGATACGCAGTATTTT
>TRBJ2-1|-|many|TRBV6-1|14
CASRADQPRNEQFF
TGTGCCAGCAGGGCGGACCAGCCAAGGAATGAGCAGTTCTTC
>TRBJ1-3|TRBD1|few|TRBV6-1|15
CASRDRAVSGNTIYF
TGTGCCAGCCGGGACAGGGCAGTCTCTGGAAACACCATATATTTT
>TRBJ1-1|-|many|TRBV30|12
CAWSPLASGSFF
TGTGCCTGGAGTCCCTTGGCAAGTGGGTCTTTCTTT
>TRBJ2-7|-|-|TRBV2|12
CASSQLPYEQYF
TGTGCCAGCAGTCAGCTTCCCTACGAGCAGTACTTC
>TRBJ1-1|-|-|TRBV15|13
CATSIGPNTEAFF
TGTGCCACCAGCATCGGACCGAACACTGAAGCTTTCTTT
>TRBJ1-4|-|many|TRBV12-3/TRBV12-4|13
CASSSGINEKLFF
TGTGCCAGCAGTTCAGGGATCAATGAAAAACTGTTTTTT
>TRBJ1-5|-|many|TRBV20-1|15
CSARDGGRLDQPQHF
TGCAGTGCTAGAGATGGTGGCAGGCTCGATCAGCCCCAGCATTTT
>TRBJ1-5|TRBD1|many|TRBV12-3/TRBV12-4|13
CASSGQESQPQHF
TGTGCCAGCAGTGGACAGGAAAGTCAGCCCCAGCATTTT
>TRBJ1-1|-|many|TRBV28|12
CASSFLQGLGFF
TGTGCCAGCAGTTTTCTGCAGGGGCTGGGTTTCTTT
>TRBJ2-7|-|many|TRBV28|15
CASSAPGESWDEQYF
TGTGCCAGCAGTGCCCCGGGGGAAAGTTGGGACGAGCAGTACTTC
>TRBJ1-4|TRBD1|many|TRBV12-3/TRBV12-4|16
CASSLTGGATNEKLFF
TGTGCCAGCAGTCTTACAGGGGGAGCAACTAATGAAAAACTGTTTTTT
>TRBJ2-1|-|-|TRBV20-1|12
CSARFVYNEQFF
TGCAGTGCTAGGTTTGTCTACAATGAGCAGTTCTTC
>TRBJ1-5|-|many|TRBV7-9|15
CASSSDRDSNQPQHF
TGTGCCAGCAGTTCTGACCGGGATAGCAATCAGCCCCAGCATTTT
>TRBJ2-1|TRBD2|many|TRBV28|13
CASSRTSGSEQFF
TGTGCCAGCAGCAGGACTAGCGGGAGCGAGCAGTTCTTC
>TRBJ2-7|-|many|TRBV7-9|14
CASSPDGYSYEQYF
TGTGCCAGCAGCCCCGACGGATACTCCTACGAGCAGTACTTC
>TRBJ2-3|-|many|TRBV7-2|12
CASSPDRYTQYF
TGTGCCAGCAGCCCTGATCGGTATACGCAGTATTTT
>TRBJ1-6|TRBD1|-|TRBV20-1|15
CSARTTGQGSSPLHF
TGCAGTGCTAGGACGACGGGACAGGGTTCATCACCCCTCCACTTT
>TRBJ1-1|-|many|TRBV3-1|14
CASSLAGLDTEAFF
TGTGCCAGCAGCCTCGCTGGTTTGGACACTGAAGCTTTCTTT